Below are 16 T cell receptor beta chains sequenced from a single sample in a study of shared clonotypes between healthy human individuals. Sequencing used immunoSEQ multiplex PCR; TCRdb keeps in-frame clones, though not all of them. The sample comprises roughly 650,000 clones, 95% to 98% of which are singletons, and approximately 0.057% rests with the top ten. Specimen: naive CD4+ T cells sorted from blood. As for subset: CD45RA+ positively selected. The receptor source for this set is a woman aged 30 to 39 in good health.

This clone was observed once. The chain is built from TRBV11-2 and TRBJ2-7; 7 bases map to TRBD1. J gave up 4 bases and V 4 bases, and 10 bases lay outside the gene matches. Germline V gene sequence: CDR1 SGHAT, CDR2 FQNNGV. This CDR3 is built from 15 residues. The CDR3 bases are TGTGCCAGCAGCTCCGGCGGACAGGCTTTATACGAGCAGTACTTC. Translating gives CASSSGGQALYEQYF.

This chain joins TRBV5-5 and TRBJ1-5; 10 bases line up with TRBD1. The CDR3 loop spans 16 amino acids. Germline V CDR1 and CDR2: SGHKS, YYEKEE (reference sequence). V trimming: 1 base; J trimming: 6 bases; junction bases outside the gene matches: 7. The CDR3 DNA reads TGTGCCAGCAGCTTGAGTAACCGGGACAGGGGTCAGCCCCAGCATTTT. Its protein is CASSLSNRDRGQPQHF. Filled out from reference TRBV5-5 and TRBJ1-5, the complete variable domain reads DAGVTQSPTHLIKTRGQQVTLRCSPISGHKSVSWYQQVLGQGPQFIFQYYEKEERGRGNFPDRFSARQFPNYSSELNVNALLLGDSALYLCASSLSNRDRGQPQHFGDGTRLSIL.

The CDR3 spells CASTKRRASGVNTGELFF. CDR3 bases: TGTGCCAGCACTAAAAGAAGGGCTAGCGGGGTGAACACCGGGGAGCTGTTTTTT. This chain joins TRBV2 and TRBJ2-2, with TRBD2 identical over 9 bases. J gave up 1 base and V 7 bases, and 13 bases lay outside the gene matches. This CDR3 has 18 residues. Germline assignment: CDR1 SNHLY and CDR2 FYNNEI. The full variable domain, its missing parts supplied by reference TRBV2 and TRBJ2-2, is EPEVTQTPSHQVTQMGQEVILRCVPISNHLYFYWYRQILGQKVEFLVSFYNNEISEKSEIFDDQFSVERPDGSNFTLKIRSTKLEDSAMYFCASTKRRASGVNTGELFFGEGSRLTVL.

The rearrangement uses TRBV28 and TRBJ2-7, with 8 bases lining up with TRBD1. The CDR3 spans 14 residues. Germline-derived CDR1 and CDR2 are MDHEN and SYDVKM. The trim removed 2 bases at V and 5 bases at J, leaving 5 bases unmatched. Here the CDR3 reads CASSLATGDHEQYF. CDR3 sequence (DNA): TGTGCCAGCAGTTTAGCGACAGGGGACCACGAGCAGTACTTC.

The chain joins TRBV9 to TRBJ2-1; 10 positions agree with TRBD1. Germline trimming cut 2 bases from V and 7 bases from J; bases unmatched to any gene: 0. The CDR3 contains 13 residues. Germline CDR1 and CDR2: SGDLS and YYNGEE. The CDR3 bases are TGTGCCAGCAGCGTGGACAGGGGGAATGAGCAGTTCTTC. Protein: CASSVDRGNEQFF. Supplemented by reference TRBV9 and TRBJ2-1, the full variable domain reads DSGVTQTPKHLITATGQRVTLRCSPRSGDLSVYWYQQSLDQGLQFLIQYYNGEERAKGNILERFSAQQFPDLHSELNLSSLELGDSALYFCASSVDRGNEQFFGPGTRLTVL.

This rearrangement joins TRBV18 to TRBJ2-3; D gene ambiguous. This CDR3 region has 13 residues. Per germline, CDR1 KGHSH and CDR2 LQKENI. Trimming removed 1 base at V and 3 bases at J, with 5 bases between. DNA for the CDR3: TGTGCCAGCTCACCACTTTTGACAGATACGCAGTATTTT. Encoded protein: CASSPLLTDTQYF.

The chain carries TRBV6-5 and TRBJ2-7; TRBD1 matches at 10 bases. This CDR3 contains 13 residues. V dropped 10 bases and J dropped 6; count of bases not matched to a gene: 9. Germline CDR1 is MNHEY and CDR2 is SVGAGI. This CDR3 reads CAISRQGAREQYF. The CDR3 coding sequence is TGTGCCATTTCAAGACAGGGGGCGCGCGAGCAGTACTTC.

The chain recombines TRBV18 with TRBJ1-1; 9 nucleotides line up with TRBD1. Germline loops: CDR1 KGHSH, CDR2 LQKENI. Unmatched junction bases numbered 8, after V lost 3 bases and J lost 0 bases. The length of the CDR3 is 17 residues. The CDR3 reads CASSPPSRTGVNTEAFF. The CDR3 DNA follows: TGTGCCAGCTCACCCCCTTCGCGGACAGGGGTGAACACTGAAGCTTTCTTT.

CDR3 DNA: TGTGCCAGCAGTTGGCTCTCTGGAAACACCATATATTTT. It encodes CASSWLSGNTIYF. V usage is TRBV6-6 and J usage is TRBJ1-3; D unresolved. This CDR3 contains 13 residues. The germline V and J ends were trimmed by 4 bases and 0 bases, with 4 bases remaining between them. CDR1 and CDR2 from the germline V gene are MNHNY and SVGAGI (reference sequence).

V usage is TRBV5-3 and J usage is TRBJ2-3, with 11 nucleotides matching TRBD2. TRBV5-3 is annotated as an ORF whose role is uncertain. This CDR3 spans 14 amino acids. J gave up 4 bases and V 8 bases, and 6 bases lay outside the gene matches. The CDR3 reads CASSIAGGSDTQYF. In nucleotides, the CDR3 is TGTGCCAGCAGCATAGCGGGAGGGTCAGATACGCAGTATTTT.

The chain combines TRBV28 with TRBJ1-5; D not certain. The length of the CDR3 is 15 residues. Between the trimmed V and J ends, which lost 6 bases and 0 bases, there was a span of 12 bases. CDR1 and CDR2 (germline): MDHEN, SYDVKM. The CDR3 DNA is TGTGCCAGCAGCCCGAGACCGATTAGCAATCAGCCCCAGCATTTT. The encoded protein is CASSPRPISNQPQHF. Drawing the rest from reference TRBV28 and TRBJ1-5, the complete variable domain is DVKVTQSSRYLVKRTGEKVFLECVQDMDHENMFWYRQDPGLGLRLIYFSYDVKMKEKGDIPEGYSVSREKKERFSLILESASTNQTSMYLCASSPRPISNQPQHFGDGTRLSIL.

V gene TRBV10-1 combines with J gene TRBJ2-5; 8 nucleotides agree with TRBD1. CDR3 length: 15 amino acids. V was pared by 5 bases and J by 2 bases, with 7 bases of the junction left unmatched. CDR1 and CDR2 (germline): WNHNN, SYGVQD (reference sequence). The CDR3 loop is CASSPGQARQETQYF. Written as DNA, the CDR3 is TGCGCCAGCAGTCCGGGACAGGCTCGTCAAGAGACCCAGTACTTC.

The J gene is TRBJ2-7, the V gene TRBV11-2; possibly TRBD2 for D (5 bases). The CDR3 extends over 16 amino acids. V shed 4 bases and J shed 3 bases, with 19 bases lying between them. Germline assignment: CDR1 SGHAT and CDR2 FQNNGV. CDR3 region: CASSSALAGRHYEQYF. CDR3 sequence (DNA): TGTGCCAGCAGCTCCGCTCTTGCGGGTCGCCACTACGAGCAGTACTTC.

The chain joins TRBV27 to TRBJ2-6, with TRBD1 matching over 9 bases. Germline V gene sequence: CDR1 MNHEY, CDR2 SMNVEV (reference sequence). V shed 4 bases and J 2 bases; nucleotides not matched to a gene: 9. The CDR3 loop spans 18 amino acids. The CDR3 sequence: CASSSGTGFSPGANVLTF. CDR3 bases: TGTGCCAGCAGTTCCGGGACAGGGTTTTCTCCTGGGGCCAACGTCCTGACTTTC.

The V and J genes are TRBV13 and TRBJ2-3, with D possibly being TRBD2 (5 bases). V was shortened by 7 bases and J by 4 bases, with 18 bases between the two germline ends. The CDR3 totals 15 residues. Germline V gene data show CDR1 as PRHDT and CDR2 as FYEKMQ (reference sequence). The chain's CDR3 is CASTLRVGAADTQYF. CDR3 nucleotides: TGTGCCAGCACCCTCCGAGTGGGAGCCGCAGATACGCAGTATTTT. Variable domain in full (rest from reference TRBV13 and TRBJ2-3): AAGVIQSPRHLIKEKRETATLKCYPIPRHDTVYWYQQGPGQDPQFLISFYEKMQSDKGSIPDRFSAQQFSDYHSELNMSSLELGDSALYFCASTLRVGAADTQYFGPGTRLTVL.

This clone has only one observation. The V and J genes are TRBV6-1 and TRBJ1-5; TRBD1 aligns across 9 bases. V shed 6 bases, J shed 4 bases, and the junction held 4 bases outside the gene matches. This CDR3 region has 14 residues. Germline CDR1 reads MNHNS; CDR2 reads SASEGT. This CDR3 is CASSAGTGNQPQHF. The CDR3 DNA sequence: TGTGCCAGCAGCGCCGGGACAGGGAATCAGCCCCAGCATTTT.